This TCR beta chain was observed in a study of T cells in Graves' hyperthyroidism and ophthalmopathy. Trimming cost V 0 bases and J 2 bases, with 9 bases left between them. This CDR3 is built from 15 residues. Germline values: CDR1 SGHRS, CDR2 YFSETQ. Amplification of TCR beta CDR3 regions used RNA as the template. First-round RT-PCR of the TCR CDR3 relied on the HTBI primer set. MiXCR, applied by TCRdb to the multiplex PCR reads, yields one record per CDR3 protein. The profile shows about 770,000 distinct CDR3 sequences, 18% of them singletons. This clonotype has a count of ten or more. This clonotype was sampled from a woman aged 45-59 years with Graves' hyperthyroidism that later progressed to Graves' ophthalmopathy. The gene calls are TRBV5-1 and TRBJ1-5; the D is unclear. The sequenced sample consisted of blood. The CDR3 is CASSLAGFRNQPQHF. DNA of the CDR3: TGCGCCAGCAGCTTGGCTGGCTTTCGCAATCAGCCCCAGCATTTT.